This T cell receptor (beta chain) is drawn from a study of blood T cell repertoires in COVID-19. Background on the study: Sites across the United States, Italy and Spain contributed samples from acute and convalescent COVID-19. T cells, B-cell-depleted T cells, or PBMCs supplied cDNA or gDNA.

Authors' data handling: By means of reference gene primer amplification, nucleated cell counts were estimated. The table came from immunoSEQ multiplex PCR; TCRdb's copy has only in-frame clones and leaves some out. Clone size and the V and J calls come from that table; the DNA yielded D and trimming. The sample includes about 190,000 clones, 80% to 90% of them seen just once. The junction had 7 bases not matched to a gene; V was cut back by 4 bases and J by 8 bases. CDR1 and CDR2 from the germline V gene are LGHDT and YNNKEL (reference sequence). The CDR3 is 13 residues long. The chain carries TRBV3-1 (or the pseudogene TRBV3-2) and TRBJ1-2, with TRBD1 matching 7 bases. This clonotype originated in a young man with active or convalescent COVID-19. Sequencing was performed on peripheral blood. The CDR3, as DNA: TGTGCCAGCAGCCTCGGGACAGCCCTGGGCTACACCTTC. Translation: CASSLGTALGYTF.